The T cell receptor (beta chain) described here comes from a study of T cell responses to AZD1222 COVID-19 vaccine. Study-wide results and limits: Vaccine-associated CD4 TCRs ranged over spike, dominating at 160-218 and 743-854. Unmutated variant regions are reportedly targeted by nearly half of spike-specific TCRs.

A word on this clone: Antigen: not known.

V shed 4 bases, J shed 1 base, and the junction held 4 bases outside the gene matches. Germline lookup yields CDR1 SGDLS and CDR2 YYNGEE. CDR3 length: 15 residues. Sequencing was performed with immunoSEQ multiplex PCR; in TCRdb, only in-frame clones are kept and a portion is missing. The sample has approximately 30,000 clones, around 80% seen once. This rearrangement joins TRBV9 to TRBJ2-3, with 9 bases aligning to TRBD2. The clonotype originates from an adult in good health. Source: peripheral blood, taken on day 0 of AZD1222 vaccination. Here the CDR3 DNA reads TGTGCCAGCAGCCCCCGACTAGCGGGCACAGATACGCAGTATTTT. Its translation is CASSPRLAGTDTQYF.